The clone carrying this T cell receptor (beta chain) was counted once. Its specificity is unknown. There are 14 residues in the CDR3. The V and J ends lost 4 bases and 4 bases respectively, with 13 bases between them. In germline, CDR1 is SGHTA, CDR2 FQGNSA. This specimen belongs to a study of vaccination and CD4 T cells after COVID-19. Study-level background: Between diagnosis and the drawing of post-COVID samples lay a median 101 days (range 35 to 161). Investigators took post-vaccine samples a median roughly 72 days after dose two, within a range of 14 to 241. The authors gave control cultures a CEFX pool, an HIV-1 Nef pool, or no peptide.

Documented treatment: approximately nine-day PBMC culture with coronavirus spike peptide pools or control peptides (ViraFEST assay). PBMCs were cultured at two million per well with approximately 9.9 IU/ml IL-2 and around 10 ug/ml peptide pools. Cultured CD4+ T-cell DNA underwent Oncomine TCR Beta short-read sequencing. TCRdb processed the PCR reads anew with MiXCR; each CDR3 protein has one entry. The sample has 9,500 to 15,000 distinct CDR3 sequences; 45% to 60% are singletons. The sequence came from a human donor who had recovered from COVID-19. This chain joins TRBV7-2 and TRBJ1-2; a possible D gene is TRBD1 (6 bases). The sequencing input was CD4+ T cells from blood, cultured in vitro. CDR3 DNA: TGTGCCAGCAGCTCCGGGGGGGCCGGCTATGGCTACACCTTC. Its protein product is CASSSGGAGYGYTF.